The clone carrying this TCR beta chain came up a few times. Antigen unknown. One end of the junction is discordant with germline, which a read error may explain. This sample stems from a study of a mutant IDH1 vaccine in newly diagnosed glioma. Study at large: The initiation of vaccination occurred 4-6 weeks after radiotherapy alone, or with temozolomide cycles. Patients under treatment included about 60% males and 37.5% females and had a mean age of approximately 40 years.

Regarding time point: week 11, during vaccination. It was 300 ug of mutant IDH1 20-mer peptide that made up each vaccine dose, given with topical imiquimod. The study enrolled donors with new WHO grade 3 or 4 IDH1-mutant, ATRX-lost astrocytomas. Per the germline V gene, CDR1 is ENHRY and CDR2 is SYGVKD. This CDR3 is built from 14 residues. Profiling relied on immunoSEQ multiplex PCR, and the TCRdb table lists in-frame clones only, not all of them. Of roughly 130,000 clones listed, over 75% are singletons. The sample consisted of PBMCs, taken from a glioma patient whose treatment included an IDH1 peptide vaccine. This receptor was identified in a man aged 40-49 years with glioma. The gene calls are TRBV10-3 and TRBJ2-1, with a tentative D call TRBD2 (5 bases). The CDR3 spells CAIRDDLAGDEQFF. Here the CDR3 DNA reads TGTGCCATCCGTGATGATCTAGCCGGCGATGAGCAGTTCTTC.